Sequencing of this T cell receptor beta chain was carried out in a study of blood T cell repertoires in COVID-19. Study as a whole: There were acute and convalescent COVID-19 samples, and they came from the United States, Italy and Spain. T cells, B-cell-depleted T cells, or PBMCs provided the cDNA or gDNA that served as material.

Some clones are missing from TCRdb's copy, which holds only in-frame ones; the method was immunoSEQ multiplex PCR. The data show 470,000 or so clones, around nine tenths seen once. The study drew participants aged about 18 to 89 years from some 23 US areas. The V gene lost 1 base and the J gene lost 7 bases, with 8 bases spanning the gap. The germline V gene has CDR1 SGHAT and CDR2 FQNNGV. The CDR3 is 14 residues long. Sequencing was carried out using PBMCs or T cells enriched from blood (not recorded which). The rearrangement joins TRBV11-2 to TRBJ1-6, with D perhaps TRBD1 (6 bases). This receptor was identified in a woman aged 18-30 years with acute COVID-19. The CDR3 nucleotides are TGTGCCAGCAGCTTAGCAGGGGACAATTCACCCCTCCACTTT. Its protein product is CASSLAGDNSPLHF.